The clone carrying this T cell receptor beta chain turned up a few times. Its antigen is undetermined. Other nucleotide sequences from this sample produce the same CDR3. The entry originates in a study of T cell responses to AZD1222 COVID-19 vaccine. Overall study results and limits: Among vaccine-associated CD4 TCRs, coverage spanned spike, with dominance at 160-218 and 743-854. Mostly white British, mostly female donors; authors suggested clonal diversity may be underestimated.

Produced via immunoSEQ multiplex PCR; TCRdb's table is partial and in-frame only. The sample consists of some 180,000 clones, roughly 92% of them appearing once. CDR3 size: 13 residues. Trimming took off 1 base at V and 3 bases at J, with 4 bases between the two ends. CDR1 is LGHDT, CDR2 YNNKEL, per germline (reference sequence). The sample in question was peripheral blood, obtained 28 days after the second dose of the MenACWY control vaccine. The chain joins TRBV3-1 (or the pseudogene TRBV3-2) to TRBJ1-5; D ambiguous. This sequence was found in an adult who received the MenACWY meningococcal vaccine as a control. The CDR3 DNA reads as TGTGCCAGCAGCCAAGGTGCCAATCAGCCCCAGCATTTT. Translated: CASSQGANQPQHF.